The 26 T cell receptor beta chains in this list originate from one sample, sequenced in a study of T cells in Graves' hyperthyroidism and ophthalmopathy. TCR beta CDR3 regions were amplified from RNA transcripts. RT-PCR in the first round (using the HTBI primer set) targeted the TCR CDR3. Using its own MiXCR run on the multiplex PCR reads, TCRdb lists one record per CDR3 protein. In the table there are about 360,000 distinct CDR3 sequences, under 15% of which are singletons. The sequenced sample consisted of blood. These receptors all come from a woman between 18 and 30 years old with Graves' hyperthyroidism.

This clonotype was counted a few times. The J gene is TRBJ1-1, the V gene TRBV5-1, with D unresolved. The CDR3 has 13 amino acids. Per the germline V gene, CDR1 is SGHRS and CDR2 is YFSETQ. Trimming cost V 2 bases and J 5 bases, with 10 bases left between them. The CDR3 sequence is CASSFPDGTEAFF. Written as DNA, the CDR3 is TGCGCCAGCAGCTTTCCCGACGGGACTGAAGCTTTCTTT.

This clonotype occurred many times. The chain uses TRBV28 and TRBJ1-2; TRBD1 agrees at 8 bases. Germline V lookup: CDR1 MDHEN, CDR2 SYDVKM. V was pared by 1 base and J by 7 bases, with 5 bases of the junction left unmatched. This CDR3 region has 14 residues. CDR3 region: CASSLSGGAVGYTF. CDR3 nucleotide sequence: TGTGCCAGCAGTTTATCAGGGGGCGCGGTTGGCTACACCTTC.

This clonotype was recorded at least ten times. J is TRBJ2-5 and V is TRBV18; D unresolved. V lost 3 bases, J lost 0 bases, and 11 bases lay in between. Germline values: CDR1 KGHSH, CDR2 LQKENI. The CDR3 totals 15 residues. The CDR3 sequence is CASSPERSNQETQYF. The CDR3, as DNA: TGTGCCAGCTCACCGGAGAGGTCCAACCAAGAGACCCAGTACTTC.

This clonotype was detected ten times or more. The chain has TRBV12-3 or TRBV12-4 and TRBJ1-4; D possibly corresponds to TRBD1 (5 bases). The V end lost 0 bases, the J end lost 13 bases, and 21 bases lay between the germline ends. CDR3 length equals 16 residues. For the CDR3, the DNA is TGTGCCAGCAGTTTAGCTACGGGACGGATAATGAAAGGACTGTTTTTT. Encoded protein: CASSLATGRIMKGLFF.

This clonotype was seen repeatedly, ten times or more. The V and J genes are TRBV7-6 and TRBJ1-2, with 7 bases fitting TRBD1. After removal of 5 bases from V and 7 bases from J, the junction contained 16 bases not matched to a gene. The CDR3 runs to 16 residues. From germline, CDR1 is SGHVS and CDR2 FNYEAQ. The CDR3 here is CASSGMPGGSQGGYTF. The CDR3 DNA sequence: TGTGCCAGCAGCGGGATGCCAGGGGGAAGTCAGGGTGGCTACACCTTC.

The CDR3 nucleotides are TGTGCCAGCAGAGGACAGGGGGCGCGTGGAAACACCATATATTTT. It encodes CASRGQGARGNTIYF. The V gene is TRBV28, the J gene TRBJ1-3, with 11 bases matching TRBD1. J lost 3 bases, V lost 6 bases, and 4 bases had no gene match. CDR1 is MDHEN and CDR2 is SYDVKM in the germline V gene. This CDR3 comprises 15 residues.

This clonotype was found a few times. The chain couples TRBV18 to TRBJ1-6; TRBD1 matches 7 bases. The CDR3 runs to 18 residues. Germline V gene sequence: CDR1 KGHSH, CDR2 LQKENI. Trimming at V came to 2 bases and at J to 7 bases, leaving 14 bases not matched to a gene. CDR3 coding DNA: TGTGCCAGCTCACCAGGGAAGGGGGCGCACGGTCGGAATTCACCCCTCCACTTT. Its translation is CASSPGKGAHGRNSPLHF.

The chain is built from TRBV5-8 and TRBJ2-1; a possible D gene is TRBD2 (6 bases). CDR3 size: 12 residues. CDR1 SGHTS and CDR2 YDEGEE come from the germline V gene. Trimming took 2 bases from V and 7 from J, leaving 7 bases between them. Here the CDR3 reads CASSFRENEQFF. The CDR3, as DNA: TGTGCCAGCAGCTTCCGGGAGAATGAGCAGTTCTTC.

There are many counts of this clonotype. The chain is built from TRBV10-3 and TRBJ2-3; tentative D call: TRBD2 (8 bases). This CDR3 has 15 amino acids. In germline, CDR1 is ENHRY, CDR2 SYGVKD. The V end lost 3 bases, the J end lost 5 bases, and 15 bases lay between the germline ends. The DNA for the CDR3 is TGTGCCATCAGTGAACGGGAGGGGGCTTTAGATACGCAGTATTTT. Its protein is CAISEREGALDTQYF.

The chain joins TRBV4-1 to TRBJ2-7, with 8 bases that match TRBD1. V shed 4 bases, J shed 1 base, and the junction held 6 bases outside the gene matches. There are 15 residues in the CDR3. The V gene's germline CDR1 is MGHRA and CDR2 YSYEKL. The CDR3: CASSPGQGPSYEQYF. The CDR3, as DNA: TGCGCCAGCAGCCCAGGACAGGGACCATCCTACGAGCAGTACTTC.

The chain is built from TRBV20-1 and TRBJ2-7; 9 bases are a match to TRBD1. Germline V lookup: CDR1 DFQATT, CDR2 SNEGSKA (reference sequence). CDR3 length: 13 residues. The junction had 7 bases not matched to a gene; V was cut back by 6 bases and J by 4 bases. In DNA, the CDR3 is TGCAGTGCGAGACAGGGGGGACAGTACGAGCAGTACTTC. Translating it yields CSARQGGQYEQYF.

The rearrangement uses TRBV18 and TRBJ1-1, with D unresolved. Trimming took off 0 bases at V and 4 bases at J, with 6 bases between the two ends. Germline CDR1 is KGHSH and CDR2 is LQKENI. This CDR3 contains 13 residues. The CDR3 sequence: CASSPPAVTEAFF. CDR3 DNA sequence: TGTGCCAGCTCACCACCAGCCGTCACTGAAGCTTTCTTT.

There are a few counts of this clonotype. The rearrangement uses TRBV24-1 and TRBJ1-5; TRBD1 agrees at 8 bases. With V trimmed by 2 bases and J by 3 bases, 8 bases remained unmatched. The CDR3 length is 17 residues. The germline V gene encodes CDR1 KGHDR and CDR2 SFDVKD. CDR3 amino acids: CATSDSGRGRVNQPQHF. CDR3 nucleotides: TGTGCCACCAGTGATTCAGGCAGGGGGCGAGTCAATCAGCCCCAGCATTTT.

This clonotype has a handful of counts. The chain recombines TRBV19 with TRBJ1-2, with D unresolved. V lost 6 bases, J lost 2 bases, and 13 bases lay in between. The CDR3 has 14 residues. Germline values: CDR1 LNHDA, CDR2 SQIVND (reference sequence). This CDR3 reads CASSVVGRNYGYTF. CDR3 sequence (DNA): TGTGCCAGTAGCGTCGTCGGACGGAACTATGGCTACACCTTC.

The chain has TRBV5-5 and TRBJ1-6, with D perhaps TRBD1 (5 bases). This CDR3 is 15 amino acids long. Germline V gene sequence: CDR1 SGHKS, CDR2 YYEKEE (reference sequence). V was trimmed by 5 bases and J by 5 bases, leaving 14 bases between them. The CDR3 DNA reads TGTGCCAGCAGAGATAGCAGGGTAGATAATTCACCCCTCCACTTT. Translation gives CASRDSRVDNSPLHF.

The V and J genes are TRBV7-9 and TRBJ1-1; 7 bases are a match to TRBD1. V was clipped by 5 bases and J by 4 bases; unmatched bases: 7. Germline CDR1 is SEHNR and CDR2 is FQNEAQ (reference sequence). The CDR3 contains 14 residues. This CDR3 reads CASSRQGEGTEAFF. In nucleotides, the CDR3 is TGTGCCAGCAGCCGTCAGGGGGAAGGCACTGAAGCTTTCTTT.

This clonotype has a handful of counts. This rearrangement joins TRBV6-1 to TRBJ2-4; D is possibly TRBD2 (6 bases). The CDR3 extends over 15 amino acids. From germline, CDR1 is MNHNS and CDR2 SASEGT. The germline V and J ends were trimmed by 1 base and 7 bases, with 14 bases remaining between them. The CDR3 sequence: CASSEGGTLLNIQYF. CDR3 coding DNA: TGTGCCAGCAGTGAAGGTGGGACTTTGTTGAACATTCAGTACTTC.

This clonotype has a count of ten or more. The chain couples TRBV10-1 to TRBJ2-1, with 9 bases fitting TRBD2. This CDR3 comprises 15 residues. Germline V gene data show CDR1 as WNHNN and CDR2 as SYGVQD (reference sequence). J lost 5 bases, V lost 4 bases, and 6 bases had no gene match. DNA for the CDR3: TGCGCCAGCAGTGTCGAGCGGGGGGCCCACAATGAGCAGTTCTTC. Encoded protein: CASSVERGAHNEQFF.

This clonotype was observed many times. The chain is built from TRBV30 and TRBJ2-1; D unresolved. Deletions cut 2 bases from V and 0 bases from J, with 2 bases between. Looked up from germline, CDR1 is GTSNPN and CDR2 is SVGIG (reference sequence). CDR3 length equals 12 residues. This chain's CDR3 is CAWSSSYNEQFF. CDR3 nucleotides: TGTGCCTGGAGTAGCTCCTACAATGAGCAGTTCTTC. The full variable domain, rest sourced from reference TRBV30 and TRBJ2-1, is SQTIHQWPATLVQPVGSPLSLECTVEGTSNPNLYWYRQAAGRGLQLLFYSVGIGQISSEVPQNLSASRPQDRQFILSSKKLLLSDSGFYLCAWSSSYNEQFFGPGTRLTVL.

On this clonotype itself: One end of the junction is discordant with germline, which a read error may explain. The genes are TRBV12-3 or TRBV12-4 and TRBJ1-2, with 7 bases lining up with TRBD1. The CDR3 length is 13 residues. The CDR3 nucleotides are TGTGCCAGCAGTTTAGGGACAGGAGATGGCTACGCCTTC. Protein product: CASSLGTGDGYAF.

There are many counts of this clonotype. This rearrangement joins TRBV3-1 to TRBJ1-6; the D gene is possibly TRBD1 (5 bases). The CDR3 length is 14 residues. CDR1 is LGHDT and CDR2 is YNNKEL in the germline V gene (reference sequence). The germline V and J ends were trimmed by 4 bases and 8 bases, with 12 bases remaining between them. The chain's CDR3 is CASSPGGGHSPLHF. The CDR3 DNA follows: TGTGCCAGCAGCCCTGGGGGGGGACATTCACCCCTCCACTTT.

This clonotype was picked up many times. V gene TRBV5-1 combines with J gene TRBJ1-4; perhaps TRBD1 as D (6 bases). CDR1 SGHRS and CDR2 YFSETQ come from the germline V gene. V dropped 2 bases and J dropped 3 bases, with 14 bases sitting between them. The CDR3 has 16 amino acids. CDR3 in amino acids: CASSLMDPGANEKLFF. In DNA form, the CDR3 reads TGCGCCAGCAGCTTAATGGACCCAGGGGCTAATGAAAAACTGTTTTTT.

This clonotype was seen ten or more times. The chain combines TRBV24-1 with TRBJ2-1; D is ambiguous. Trimming took 3 bases from V and 5 from J, leaving 7 bases between them. The CDR3 has 13 amino acids. Germline-derived CDR1 and CDR2 are KGHDR and SFDVKD. In DNA, the CDR3 is TGTGCCACCAGTGATAGTAGCCACAATGAGCAGTTCTTC. It translates to CATSDSSHNEQFF.

There are many counts of this clonotype. V and J are TRBV18 and TRBJ2-7; D remains ambiguous. CDR3 length: 15 residues. Looked up from germline, CDR1 is KGHSH and CDR2 is LQKENI. V lost 0 bases, J lost 1 base, and 10 bases lay in between. CDR3 loop: CASSPPGPGSYEQYF. The CDR3 nucleotides are TGTGCCAGCTCACCACCCGGACCCGGATCCTACGAGCAGTACTTC.

Ten or more counts support this clonotype. The chain joins TRBV7-2 to TRBJ2-3; D ambiguous. The CDR3 spans 12 residues. Germline CDR1 is SGHTA and CDR2 is FQGNSA. V lost 1 base to trimming and J lost 4 bases, with 3 bases between them. CDR3 protein: CASSLVPDTQYF. CDR3 sequence (DNA): TGTGCCAGCAGCTTAGTTCCAGATACGCAGTATTTT.

Only a few counts were recorded for this clonotype. This may be a read error, as it is one base from a much larger clone. The chain is built from TRBV6-5 and TRBJ2-1; TRBD1 agrees at 10 bases. Germline CDR1 is MNHEY and CDR2 is SVGAGI. CDR3 length: 15 residues. The CDR3: CASSYGTGVANEQSF. CDR3 sequence (DNA): TGTGCCAGCAGTTACGGGACAGGGGTAGCCAATGAGCAGTCCTTC.